The 13 T cell receptor beta chains below were found in one sample sequenced in a study of CD8+CD57+ T cells in acquired aplastic anemia. Genomic DNA constituted the template upon which TCR beta VDJ and CDR3 profiling was performed. TCRdb recomputed calls from the reads with MiXCR, one row per CDR3 protein. The table records more than 250,000 distinct CDR3 sequences, approximately 55% of them present only once. The sample consisted of sorted CD4+, CD8+, or CD8+CD57+ T cells (not recorded which) from PBMCs. The receptors stem from a human donor with severe aplastic anemia or a healthy control (not recorded which).

The chain is built from TRBV15 and TRBJ1-1, with 7 bases identical to TRBD1. CDR3 length: 14 residues. Trimming took 4 bases from V and 8 from J; bases not matched to a gene: 10. Looked up from germline, CDR1 is LNHNV and CDR2 is YYDKDF (reference sequence). As DNA, the CDR3 is TGTGCCACCAGCAAAGACAGGGTTGTTAGGGAAGCTTTCTTT. Its translation: CATSKDRVVREAFF.

Note on this clonotype: This could be a read error, since a much larger clone is one nucleotide away. No conserved phenylalanine or tryptophan is present at the end of the CDR3, so a read error is the likely explanation. The rearrangement joins TRBV11-3 to TRBJ2-1; 10 bases are shared with TRBD2. CDR1 SGHNT and CDR2 YENEEA come from the germline V gene. J lost 9 bases, V lost 3 bases, and 5 bases had no gene match. This CDR3 has 14 amino acids. The CDR3 sequence is CASSFSGGNSEQFL. The DNA for the CDR3 is TGTGCCAGCAGCTTTAGCGGGGGGAACAGTGAGCAGTTCCTC.

This clonotype has more than one count but fewer than ten. V gene TRBV7-2 combines with J gene TRBJ2-1; 7 bases are shared with TRBD2. The CDR3 covers 16 residues. Germline CDR1 and CDR2: SGHTA and FQGNSA. V was pared by 2 bases and J by 3 bases, with 7 bases of the junction left unmatched. CDR3 region: CASSLYSGIIYNEQFF. The CDR3 DNA is TGTGCCAGCAGCTTATACAGCGGGATTATCTACAATGAGCAGTTCTTC.

The chain carries TRBV20-1 and TRBJ2-7; weak D call: TRBD2 (5 bases). V lost 5 bases and J 3 bases, leaving 23 bases between the germline ends. The CDR3 covers 16 residues. Germline values: CDR1 DFQATT, CDR2 SNEGSKA (reference sequence). The CDR3 region is CSAPGITFSRDYEQYF. The CDR3 nucleotides read TGCAGTGCTCCCGGGATCACCTTTAGCCGTGACTACGAGCAGTACTTC.

The chain couples TRBV12-3 or TRBV12-4 to TRBJ2-2; weak D call: TRBD2 (7 bases). Trimming took 4 bases from V and 4 from J, leaving 10 bases between them. The CDR3 runs to 14 residues. The CDR3 sequence is CASSYREGTGELFF. As DNA, the CDR3 is TGTGCCAGCAGTTACAGGGAGGGCACCGGGGAGCTGTTTTTT.

Comments on this clonotype: Sequence at one end of the junction differs from germline and may be a read error. This sequence joins TRBV20-1 and TRBJ1-2; no firm D call. This CDR3 contains 12 residues. The germline CDR1 and CDR2 sequences are DFQATT and SNEGSKA (reference sequence). The CDR3 loop is CSADEGNKGFTF. As DNA, the CDR3 is TGCAGTGCCGACGAGGGAAATAAGGGCTTCACCTTC.

The genes are TRBV25-1 and TRBJ2-7, with TRBD1 identical over 7 bases. The V gene's germline CDR1 is MGHDK and CDR2 SYGVNS. Germline trimming cut 4 bases from V and 0 bases from J; bases unmatched to any gene: 12. This CDR3 has 17 residues. Here the CDR3 DNA reads TGTGCCAGCAGTGTATCCCTGGGACAGTCGTACTCCTACGAGCAGTACTTC. This sequence encodes CASSVSLGQSYSYEQYF.

The chain combines TRBV6-5 with TRBJ1-3; D remains ambiguous. This CDR3 is built from 15 residues. The germline V gene has CDR1 MNHEY and CDR2 SVGAGI. V lost 2 bases and J 1 base, leaving 9 bases between the germline ends. CDR3 sequence: CASSYTEGSGNTIYF. The CDR3 DNA reads as TGTGCCAGCAGTTACACAGAAGGGTCTGGAAACACCATATATTTT.

This clonotype was counted many times. This rearrangement joins TRBV7-6 to TRBJ2-3; 12 bases map to TRBD2. The CDR3 is 16 residues long. Unmatched junction bases numbered 6, after V lost 5 bases and J lost 3 bases. Germline V lookup: CDR1 SGHVS, CDR2 FNYEAQ. The CDR3 sequence: CASSPVGLAGTDTQYF. In DNA form, the CDR3 reads TGTGCCAGCAGCCCTGTAGGACTAGCGGGGACAGATACGCAGTATTTT.

The V and J genes are TRBV11-3 and TRBJ1-1; 10 bases match TRBD1. CDR3 length: 13 residues. Germline V gives CDR1 SGHNT, CDR2 YENEEA. V gave up 0 bases and J gave up 11 bases; unmatched junction bases: 3. Written as DNA, the CDR3 is TGTGCCAGCAGCTTAGATCCGGGACAGGGGGCTTTCTTT. Its translation is CASSLDPGQGAFF.

The chain recombines TRBV7-8 with TRBJ1-2; TRBD1 agrees at 7 bases. Germline CDR1 is SGHVS and CDR2 is FQNEAQ. V lost 7 bases, J lost 1 base, and 6 bases stayed unmatched. The CDR3 covers 14 residues. The CDR3 sequence: CASIRDRSNYGYTF. In DNA, the CDR3 is TGTGCCAGCATCCGGGACAGAAGTAACTATGGCTACACCTTC.

The chain joins TRBV19 to TRBJ1-1, with 7 bases that match TRBD1. After removal of 9 bases from V and 6 bases from J, the junction contained 13 bases not matched to a gene. The germline gives CDR1 LNHDA, CDR2 SQIVND (reference sequence). The CDR3 covers 14 residues. The CDR3 spells CASAILADRSEAFF. Written as DNA, the CDR3 is TGTGCCAGCGCCATCTTGGCGGACAGGTCTGAAGCTTTCTTT.

Comments on this clonotype: An end of the junction differs from the germline gene, which may be a read error. The chain joins TRBV10-3 to TRBJ1-3; 9 bases map to TRBD1. The CDR3 sequence is 15 residues long. Germline CDR1 and CDR2: ENHRY and SYGVKD. The CDR3 DNA is TGTGCCAGCAGTTTCGGACAGGGGTTGGGAGACACCATATATTTT. It codes for CASSFGQGLGDTIYF.